The source of this T cell receptor beta chain is a study of identical twins. V was clipped by 6 bases and J by 5 bases; unmatched bases: 6. The CDR3 covers 14 residues. This clonotype was detected a few times. TCRdb itself ran the 5' RACE reads through MiXCR, one entry per CDR3 protein. The data contain 500,000 to 600,000 distinct CDR3 sequences, less than 25% of them seen just once; the ten biggest clones take up roughly 0.9%. These data also featured in a second study, about T cells expressing NK-cell markers. This second study notes: Sorted CD3+CD56-NKG2C+, CD3+CD56+NKG2C+ and CD3+CD56+NKG2C- T cells supplied the TCR beta repertoires. The CD3+CD56-NKG2C+ fraction of a handful of donors was likewise dominated by these clonotypes. HCMV specificity of expanded NKG2C+ T cell clones remained unclear.

The TCR was taken from a woman between 18 and 29 years old in good health. Sequenced input: CD4+ T cells sorted from blood. The chain links TRBV12-3 or TRBV12-4 to TRBJ1-2, with TRBD1 matching over 10 bases. This CDR3 reads CASSAWDRGYGYTF. CDR3 sequence (DNA): TGTGCCAGCAGCGCGTGGGACAGGGGATATGGCTACACCTTC.